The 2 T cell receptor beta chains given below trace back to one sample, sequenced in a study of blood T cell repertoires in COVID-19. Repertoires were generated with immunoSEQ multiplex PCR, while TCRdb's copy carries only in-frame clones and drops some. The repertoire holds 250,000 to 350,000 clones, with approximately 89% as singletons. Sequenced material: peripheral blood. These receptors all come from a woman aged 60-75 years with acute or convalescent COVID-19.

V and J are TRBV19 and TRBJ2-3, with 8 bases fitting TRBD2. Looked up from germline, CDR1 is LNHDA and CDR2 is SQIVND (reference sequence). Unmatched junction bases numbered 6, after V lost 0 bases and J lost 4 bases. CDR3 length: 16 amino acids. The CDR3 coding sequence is TGTGCCAGTAGTATAGACCCGAGCGGGGGCGCAGATACGCAGTATTTT. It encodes CASSIDPSGGADTQYF.

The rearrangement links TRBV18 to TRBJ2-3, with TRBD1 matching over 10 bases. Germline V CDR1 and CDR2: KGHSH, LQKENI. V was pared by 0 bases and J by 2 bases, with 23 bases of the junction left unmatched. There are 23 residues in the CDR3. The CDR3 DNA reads TGTGCCAGCTCACCACCGATTATTGGCGGGGACAGGGGCCCACCGAGCCTCACAGATACGCAGTATTTT. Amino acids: CASSPPIIGGDRGPPSLTDTQYF.